This T cell receptor (beta chain) comes out of a study of cytomegalovirus exposure and HLA in healthy donors. This clone was recorded only once. Its antigen is currently unknown. Everyone who donated was a healthy bone marrow donor. PCR involved 60 Vbeta and 13 Jbeta primers. TCRdb's copy holds only in-frame clones and misses some; the assay was immunoSEQ multiplex PCR. The sample yields 100,000 to 150,000 clones, less than 85% seen once. Study-wide points: Rare TCR sequences dominated, though some public TCRs recurred in many donors. Later work showed greater clonal expansion in HLA-associated TCR beta chains than in equally common others. A later analysis linked a missense variant in DCLRE1C to the trimming of TCR beta V and J genes.

The CDR3 totals 13 residues. The V end was cut by 6 bases, the J end by 0 bases, with 6 bases between. The V gene's germline CDR1 is LNHDA and CDR2 SQIVND (reference sequence). Input material: PBMCs. The sequence came from a man aged 40-49 years in good health and CMV-seronegative. V and J are TRBV19 and TRBJ2-1, with D perhaps TRBD1 (6 bases). DNA for the CDR3: TGTGCCAGTAGGGACAGCTCCTACAATGAGCAGTTCTTC. It encodes CASRDSSYNEQFF.